Given below is one T cell receptor beta chain in context. The authors' processing: Reference gene primer amplification in the assay estimated nucleated cell counts. TCRdb's copy holds only in-frame clones and misses some; the assay was immunoSEQ multiplex PCR. That table gives V, J and clone size, and the DNA gave D and trimming. The sample lists 120,000 or so clones, more than 60% occurring once. V was clipped by 5 bases and J by 3 bases; unmatched bases: 10. The V gene's germline CDR1 is MNHEY and CDR2 SMNVEV (reference sequence). This CDR3 region has 15 residues. These data come from a study of blood T cell repertoires in COVID-19. Study details: Whether acute or convalescent, the COVID-19 samples came from the United States, Italy and Spain. T cells, B-cell-depleted T cells, or PBMCs provided the cDNA or gDNA that served as material.

This sequence originates from a woman between 70 and 85 years old with acute or convalescent COVID-19. Sequenced sample: peripheral blood. J is TRBJ2-7 and V is TRBV27; TRBD1 agrees at 7 bases. CDR3 nucleotide sequence: TGTGCCAGCAGTCCCACCCGACAGGGTGACTACGAGCAGTACTTC. This codes for CASSPTRQGDYEQYF.